The source of this T cell receptor (beta chain) is a study of a mutant IDH1 vaccine in newly diagnosed glioma. Generated by immunoSEQ multiplex PCR, the TCRdb table keeps only in-frame clones and is missing some. The table shows under 40,000 clones, with 80% to 85% occurring only once. Germline V gene sequence: CDR1 SSHAT, CDR2 FNYEAQ (reference sequence). After removal of 3 bases from V and 0 bases from J, the junction contained 8 bases not matched to a gene. This CDR3 spans 17 amino acids. The sample's time point: week 47, end of study. Doses consisted of 300 ug of mutant IDH1 20-mer peptide each, paired with topical imiquimod. A note on this clone: As yet, its antigen is unknown.

The receptor was isolated from a man aged 25 to 40 with glioma. Sequencing was performed on PBMCs, taken from a glioma patient whose treatment included an IDH1 peptide vaccine. V usage is TRBV7-7 and J usage is TRBJ1-3, with 7 bases lining up with TRBD1. The DNA for the CDR3 is TGTGCCAGCAGCTTTAGGTCGGGACAGTACTCTGGAAACACCATATATTTT. Its protein product is CASSFRSGQYSGNTIYF. Full variable domain (rest looked up from reference TRBV7-7 and TRBJ1-3): GAGVSQSPRYKVTKRGQDVTLRCDPISSHATLYWYQQALGQGPEFLTYFNYEAQPDKSGLPSDRFSAERPEGSISTLTIQRTEQRDSAMYRCASSFRSGQYSGNTIYFGEGSWLTVV.